One and the same sample provided the 6 T cell receptor beta chains below, sequenced in a study of blood T cell repertoires in COVID-19 (dated by TCRdb to about 2020). The protocol used for the library was the immunoSEQ multiplex PCR assay. In its TCRdb copy, this immuneACCESS table keeps in-frame sequences only and misses some clones. Where compared with another copy, unresolved V genes explain less than half of these, and the others have no known cause. The sample table records 150,000 to 200,000 clones; more than 70% of these occur just once. Around 2.7% of the sample is in the top ten clones. Sequenced: peripheral blood. These receptors originate from a man aged 35 to 55 with active or convalescent COVID-19.

The genes are TRBV30 and TRBJ1-5; 7 bases map to TRBD1. The germline gives CDR1 GTSNPN, CDR2 SVGIG (reference sequence). With 0 bases clipped from V and 4 bases from J, the junction kept 12 bases outside the gene matches. The CDR3 has 17 amino acids. The chain's CDR3 is CAWSVSLGGTANQPQHF. CDR3 coding DNA: TGTGCCTGGAGTGTATCTTTAGGCGGGACAGCGAATCAGCCCCAGCATTTT.

The chain is built from TRBV29-1 and TRBJ1-4, with D perhaps matching TRBD1 (6 bases). V was shortened by 6 bases and J by 5 bases, with 13 bases between the two germline ends. CDR1 is SQVTM and CDR2 is ANQGSEA in the germline V gene. CDR3 length: 13 amino acids. The chain's CDR3 is CSVHGTQNEKLFF. The CDR3 nucleotides read TGCAGCGTCCACGGGACACAGAATGAAAAACTGTTTTTT. The full variable domain, its missing parts supplied by reference TRBV29-1 and TRBJ1-4, is SAVISQKPSRDICQRGTSLTIQCQVDSQVTMMFWYRQQPGQSLTLIATANQGSEATYESGFVIDKFPISRPNLTFSTLTVSNMSPEDSSIYLCSVHGTQNEKLFFGSGTQLSVL.

This clone was seen a single time. The same CDR3 arises from other DNA sequences in this sample as well. This CDR3 reads CASSLDRVETQYF. The CDR3 bases are TGCGCCAGCAGCTTGGACAGGGTAGAGACCCAGTACTTC. The rearrangement uses TRBV5-1 and TRBJ2-5; D is perhaps TRBD1 (6 bases). The germline V gene encodes CDR1 SGHRS and CDR2 YFSETQ. The V end lost 0 bases, the J end lost 4 bases, and 7 bases lay between the germline ends. The CDR3 contains 13 residues.

This clone was detected a few times. The chain uses TRBV19 and TRBJ1-2; unclear D gene. The CDR3 is 13 amino acids. Germline assignment: CDR1 LNHDA and CDR2 SQIVND (reference sequence). V lost 5 bases, J lost 5 bases, and 12 bases lay in between. CDR3 sequence reads: CASSARGGYGYTF. In DNA, the CDR3 is TGTGCCAGTAGTGCCCGGGGAGGGTATGGCTACACCTTC. The full variable domain, in which reference TRBV19 and TRBJ1-2 provide the parts outside the CDR3, is DGGITQSPKYLFRKEGQNVTLSCEQNLNHDAMYWYRQDPGQGLRLIYYSQIVNDFQKGDIAEGYSVSREKKESFPLTVTSAQKNPTAFYLCASSARGGYGYTFGSGTRLTVV.

This rearrangement joins TRBV7-8 to TRBJ1-5, with D possibly TRBD1 on 6 matching bases. The CDR3 runs to 16 residues. The germline V and J ends were trimmed by 4 bases and 3 bases, with 16 bases remaining between them. Germline V CDR1 and CDR2: SGHVS, FQNEAQ. The DNA for the CDR3 is TGTGCCAGCAGCTCACAGGGCGAGGGGGTCAATCAGCCCCAGCATTTT. This encodes CASSSQGEGVNQPQHF.

This sequence joins TRBV14 and TRBJ2-5; TRBD1 aligns across 10 bases. The CDR3 is made up of 16 amino acids. Germline trimming cut 4 bases from V and 5 bases from J; bases unmatched to any gene: 10. Germline V lookup: CDR1 SGHDN, CDR2 FVKESK. For the CDR3, the DNA is TGTGCCAGCAGCCCCCTTCCGGGACAGGGGAAGGAGACCCAGTACTTC. Its translation: CASSPLPGQGKETQYF.